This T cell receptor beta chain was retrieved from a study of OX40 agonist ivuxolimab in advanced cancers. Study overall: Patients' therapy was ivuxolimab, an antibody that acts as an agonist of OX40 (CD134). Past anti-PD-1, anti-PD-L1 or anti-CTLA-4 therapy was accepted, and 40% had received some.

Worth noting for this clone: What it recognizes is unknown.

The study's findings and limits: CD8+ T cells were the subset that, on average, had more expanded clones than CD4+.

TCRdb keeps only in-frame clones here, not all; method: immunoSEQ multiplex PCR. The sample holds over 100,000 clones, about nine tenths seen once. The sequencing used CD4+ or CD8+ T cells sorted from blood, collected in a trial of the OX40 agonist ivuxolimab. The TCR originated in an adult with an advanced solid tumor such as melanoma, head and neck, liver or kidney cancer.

CDR3 nucleotide sequence: TGTGCCAGTAGTAACTCCAGGGGCTCCTACGAGCAGTACTTC. Its protein is CASSNSRGSYEQYF. The rearrangement links TRBV19 to TRBJ2-7; tentatively, D is TRBD1 (6 bases). Per germline, CDR1 LNHDA and CDR2 SQIVND (reference sequence). CDR3 length equals 14 residues. The germline V and J ends were trimmed by 4 bases and 0 bases, with 10 bases remaining between them.